This T cell receptor (beta chain) was retrieved from a study of OX40 agonist ivuxolimab in advanced cancers. Measured with immunoSEQ multiplex PCR; TCRdb has only the in-frame clones, and not every one. The data contain some 74,000 clones, 86% of them singletons. A remark on this clone: Antigen: not known.

V lost 3 bases, J lost 0 bases, and 8 bases stayed unmatched. The V gene's germline CDR1 is KGHSH and CDR2 LQKENI. CDR3 size: 19 residues. Study observations and caveats: Mean expanded clone counts were higher in CD8+ than CD4+ T cells. Still undetermined is the antigen specificity of the expanded peripheral T cells. Clonal expansion by week 6 occurred in CD4+ and CD8+ blood T cells (at 0.1 to 3.0 mg/kg).

V is TRBV18 and J is TRBJ2-1; TRBD2 agrees at 13 bases. The source is an adult with an advanced solid tumor such as melanoma, head and neck, liver or kidney cancer. Sequenced material: CD4+ or CD8+ T cells sorted from blood, taken in a trial of the OX40 agonist ivuxolimab. Here the CDR3 DNA reads TGTGCCAGCTCACCTCCCGGACTAGCGGGAGTAGTCTCCTACAATGAGCAGTTCTTC. Amino acid sequence: CASSPPGLAGVVSYNEQFF.